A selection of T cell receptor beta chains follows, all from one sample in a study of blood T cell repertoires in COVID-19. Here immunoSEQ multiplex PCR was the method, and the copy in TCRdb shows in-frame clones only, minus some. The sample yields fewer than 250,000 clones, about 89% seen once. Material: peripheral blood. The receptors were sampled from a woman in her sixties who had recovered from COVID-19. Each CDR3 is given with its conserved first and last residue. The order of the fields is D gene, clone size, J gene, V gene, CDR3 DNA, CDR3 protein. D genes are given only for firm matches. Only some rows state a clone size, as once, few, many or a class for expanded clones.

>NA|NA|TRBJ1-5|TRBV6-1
TGTGCCAGCAGTGAAGCGCATGGGGCAAACAATCAGCCCCAGCATTTT
CASSEAHGANNQPQHF
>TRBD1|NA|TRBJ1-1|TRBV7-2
TGTGCCAGCAGCTTTGGGACAGGGAAGTTAAACACTGAAGCTTTCTTT
CASSFGTGKLNTEAFF
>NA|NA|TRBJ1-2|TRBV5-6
TGTGCCAGCAGCTTGGATATCAGATCCGGCTACACCTTC
CASSLDIRSGYTF
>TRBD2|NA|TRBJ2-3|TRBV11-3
TGTGCCAGCAGCTTGGCGGGGGACCCTGCCACAGATACGCAGTATTTT
CASSLAGDPATDTQYF
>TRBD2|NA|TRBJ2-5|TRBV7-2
TGTGCCAGCAGCCCTTCCGTCGGGGGGTCAGGGACTGGGACCCAGTACTTC
CASSPSVGGSGTGTQYF
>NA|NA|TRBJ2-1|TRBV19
TGTGCCAGTAGTATAGGCGGGGGCGGGGCCAATGAGCAGTTCTTC
CASSIGGGGANEQFF
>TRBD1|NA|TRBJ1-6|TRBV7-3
TGTGCCAGCAGCTTACAGACAGGGTCGCGACCTTCACCCCTCCACTTT
CASSLQTGSRPSPLHF
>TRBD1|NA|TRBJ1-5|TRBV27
TGTGCCAGCAGTCGACAGGGAAGCAATCAGCCCCAGCATTTT
CASSRQGSNQPQHF
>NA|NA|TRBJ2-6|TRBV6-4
TGTGCCAGCAGCAGGACTGGGAACTCTGGGGCCAACGTCCTGACTTTC
CASSRTGNSGANVLTF
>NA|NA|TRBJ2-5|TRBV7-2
TGTGCCAGCAGCTCCCGCCCGCGGGAGACCCAGTACTTC
CASSSRPRETQYF
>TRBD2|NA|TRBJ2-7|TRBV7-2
TGTGCCAGCACTCCGGGACTAGCGTCCTACGAGCAGTACTTC
CASTPGLASYEQYF
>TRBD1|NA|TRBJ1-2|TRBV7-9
TGTGCCAGCAGCCTGGGACAGGGGGTAGACTATGGCTACACCTTC
CASSLGQGVDYGYTF
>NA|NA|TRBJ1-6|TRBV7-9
TGTGCCAGCAGCTTATCGTATTCACCCCTCCACTTT
CASSLSYSPLHF
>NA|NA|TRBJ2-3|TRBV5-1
TGCGCCAGCAGCTCCCAGGGATTCGACACAGATACGCAGTATTTT
CASSSQGFDTDTQYF
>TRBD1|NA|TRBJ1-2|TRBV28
TGTGCCAGCAGTTCTCCCCCTCAGGGGGCTCCCCGCTACACCTTC
CASSSPPQGAPRYTF
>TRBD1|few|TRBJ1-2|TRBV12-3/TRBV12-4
TGTGCCAGCAGTGCAGGGGGCGCCTATGGCTACACCTTC
CASSAGGAYGYTF
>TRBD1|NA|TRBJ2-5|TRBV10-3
TGTGCCATCAGTCCGACAGGGGTTCAGGAGACCCAGTACTTC
CAISPTGVQETQYF
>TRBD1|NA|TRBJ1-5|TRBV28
TGTGCCAGCAGGAGACAGGGGTACTCGCCCGTAGATCAGCCCCAGCATTTT
CASRRQGYSPVDQPQHF
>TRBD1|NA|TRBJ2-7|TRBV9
TGTGCCAGCAGCGTAGGGGGACAGGGGGCAGGCTACGAGCAGTACTTC
CASSVGGQGAGYEQYF
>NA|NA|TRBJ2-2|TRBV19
TGTGCCAGTAGTAGAGGGTTCGCCGGGGAGCTGTTTTTT
CASSRGFAGELFF
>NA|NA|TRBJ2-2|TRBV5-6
TGTGCCAGCAGCTTCGGGAAGGGACTCATCGGGGAGCTGTTTTTT
CASSFGKGLIGELFF
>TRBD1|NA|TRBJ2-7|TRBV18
TGTGCCAGCTCACCATGGGACAGGGGATCGTACGAGCAGTACTTC
CASSPWDRGSYEQYF
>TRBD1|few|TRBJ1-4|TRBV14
TGTGCCAGCAGCCACCAGCAGGGGGGAAAACTGTTTTTT
CASSHQQGGKLFF
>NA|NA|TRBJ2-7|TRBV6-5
TGTGCCAGCAAGCTCGGGCAGGGGTCCTACGAGCAGTACTTC
CASKLGQGSYEQYF
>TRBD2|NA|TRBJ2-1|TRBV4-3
TGCGCCAGCAGCCACTCCAATCCTCTAGCGGGGCTGGCCTCCTACAATGAGCAGTTCTTC
CASSHSNPLAGLASYNEQFF
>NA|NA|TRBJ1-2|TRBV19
TGTGCCAGTAGTATTGCAGGTCCGACCCTTAACTATGGCTACACCTTC
CASSIAGPTLNYGYTF
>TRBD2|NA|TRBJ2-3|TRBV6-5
TGTGCCAGCAGTTTTCGGGGGGGGACAGATACGCAGTATTTT
CASSFRGGTDTQYF
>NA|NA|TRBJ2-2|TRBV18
TGTGCCAGCTCACCCTTAGAGGTCGCGAACACCGGGGAGCTGTTTTTT
CASSPLEVANTGELFF
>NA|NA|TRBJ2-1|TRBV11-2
TGTGCCAGCAGCTTAGATAAAAGGGGGTCCTACAATGAGCAGTTCTTC
CASSLDKRGSYNEQFF
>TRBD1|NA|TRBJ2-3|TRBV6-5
TGTGCCAGCAGTCCGGACAGGGGTACAGATACGCAGTATTTT
CASSPDRGTDTQYF